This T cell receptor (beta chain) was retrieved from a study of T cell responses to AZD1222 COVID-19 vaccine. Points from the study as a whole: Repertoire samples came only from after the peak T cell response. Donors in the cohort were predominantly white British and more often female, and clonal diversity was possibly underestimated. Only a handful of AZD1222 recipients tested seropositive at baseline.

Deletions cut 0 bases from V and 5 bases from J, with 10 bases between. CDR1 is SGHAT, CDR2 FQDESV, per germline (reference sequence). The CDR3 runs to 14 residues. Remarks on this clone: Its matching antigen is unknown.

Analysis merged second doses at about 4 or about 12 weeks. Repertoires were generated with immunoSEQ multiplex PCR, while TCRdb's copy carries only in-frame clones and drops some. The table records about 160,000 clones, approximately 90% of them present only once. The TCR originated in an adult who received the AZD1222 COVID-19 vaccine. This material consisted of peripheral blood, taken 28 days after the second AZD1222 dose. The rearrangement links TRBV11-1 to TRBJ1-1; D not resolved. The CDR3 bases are TGTGCCAGCAGCTTAGCTCGGGTGGGGACTGAAGCTTTCTTT. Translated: CASSLARVGTEAFF.